The clone carrying this TCR beta chain came up once. Its antigen is undetermined. At one of its ends the junction is not consistent with the germline gene, which may arise from a read error. Volunteers from a blood bank in Maryland, USA, constituted the healthy controls. The sorted libraries were made from approximately 1 million CD4+ or CD8+ T cells. The cDNA was synthesized by means of template-switch 5'RACE, which was carried out with 10-nucleotide random UMIs. TCRdb processed the 5' RACE reads anew with MiXCR; each CDR3 protein has one entry. The table includes tens of thousands of distinct CDR3 sequences, 4.5% to 7% detected once. The CDR3 has 13 residues. The germline gives CDR1 SNHLY, CDR2 FYNNEI. The sample comes from a study of neurological immune-mediated disorders. Notes on the study in general: The greatest TCR clonal expansion occurred in HTLV-1-associated myelopathy and the least in multiple sclerosis, which fell below healthy controls.

The clonotype was recovered from a woman aged 45-60 years in good health. V usage is TRBV2 and J usage is TRBJ1-5, with D hard to call. The sample consisted of CD4+ T cells from blood. For the CDR3, the DNA is TGTTCCAGCAGTCCTAGGAATGACCAGCCCCAGCATTTT. Translated: CSSSPRNDQPQHF.